What follows are 15 T cell receptor beta chains derived from one specimen sequenced in a study of T cell changes during pregnancy in multiple sclerosis. The repertoire was sequenced with immunoSEQ multiplex PCR; TCRdb's copy has only in-frame clones and lacks some. This sample yields 65,000 to 80,000 clones, of which 90% to 95% are seen a single time; roughly 1% belongs to the top ten. The sample consisted of peripheral blood, taken in the first trimester of pregnancy. These receptors came from a female donor with multiple sclerosis, enrolled in a pregnancy study.

The chain joins TRBV15 to TRBJ2-5, with 14 positions matching TRBD2. The CDR3 spans 17 residues. The junction had 7 bases not matched to a gene; V was cut back by 5 bases and J by 2 bases. In germline, CDR1 is LNHNV, CDR2 YYDKDF (reference sequence). The CDR3 is CATSRGTSGGGQETQYF. The CDR3 DNA is TGTGCCACCAGCCGGGGGACTAGCGGGGGAGGACAAGAGACCCAGTACTTC.

This clone was seen just once. The rearrangement joins TRBV27 to TRBJ1-1; tentative D call: TRBD1 (5 bases). This CDR3 contains 14 residues. V lost 2 bases and J lost 2, with 9 bases in between. CDR1 is MNHEY and CDR2 is SMNVEV in the germline V gene (reference sequence). The DNA for the CDR3 is TGTGCCAGCAGTTTAATCGACAGAAACACTGAAGCTTTCTTT. It specifies CASSLIDRNTEAFF.

J is TRBJ2-3 and V is TRBV5-1; the D gene is possibly TRBD2 (6 bases). Germline-derived CDR1 and CDR2 are SGHRS and YFSETQ. V was cut by 4 bases and J by 6 bases, with 12 bases left in between. CDR3 length equals 13 residues. The CDR3 loop reads CASSPSGRDTQYF. The CDR3 bases are TGCGCCAGCAGCCCTTCGGGGAGGGATACGCAGTATTTT.

The chain couples TRBV28 to TRBJ1-1; the match to TRBD1 covers 7 bases. The CDR3 loop spans 15 amino acids. V was pared by 4 bases and J by 1 base, with 6 bases of the junction left unmatched. Germline assignment: CDR1 MDHEN and CDR2 SYDVKM. The DNA for the CDR3 is TGTGCCAGCAGTTCACGGGACAGACCGAACACTGAAGCTTTCTTT. This codes for CASSSRDRPNTEAFF.

The J gene is TRBJ2-1, the V gene TRBV7-2; TRBD2 aligns across 14 bases. Germline CDR1 SGHTA, CDR2 FQGNSA. V trimming: 5 bases; J trimming: 7 bases; junction bases outside the gene matches: 7. The CDR3 length is 16 residues. The CDR3 spells CASSRPGTSGGNEQFF. DNA for the CDR3: TGTGCCAGCAGCAGACCCGGGACTAGCGGGGGTAATGAGCAGTTCTTC.

Points on this clone: The same CDR3 can be traced to other DNA sequences in this sample. V usage is TRBV7-2 and J usage is TRBJ1-1; 7 bases fit TRBD1. From germline, CDR1 is SGHTA and CDR2 FQGNSA. The CDR3 has 14 residues. The V gene end was trimmed by 1 base and the J gene end by 5 bases; junction bases not matched to a gene: 4. The CDR3 DNA follows: TGTGCCAGCAGCTTAGGACAGGGTAGGACTGAAGCTTTCTTT. It translates to CASSLGQGRTEAFF.

The chain has TRBV19 and TRBJ2-7, with TRBD1 matching over 9 bases. V shed 5 bases and J 1 base; nucleotides not matched to a gene: 6. Germline CDR1 is LNHDA and CDR2 is SQIVND (reference sequence). The CDR3 is made up of 15 amino acids. CDR3 loop: CASSLGQGFSYEQYF. CDR3 in DNA: TGTGCCAGTAGTCTGGGACAGGGCTTTTCCTACGAGCAGTACTTC.

This clone was counted once. V usage is TRBV2 and J usage is TRBJ2-2; weak D call: TRBD2 (6 bases). Per germline, CDR1 SNHLY and CDR2 FYNNEI. The CDR3 sequence is 13 residues long. V was pared by 8 bases and J by 5 bases, with 12 bases between. This chain's CDR3 is CASSRGRTGELFF. DNA for the CDR3: TGTGCCAGCTCTCGAGGGAGGACCGGGGAGCTGTTTTTT.

This clone was picked up one time. This sequence joins TRBV7-3 and TRBJ2-7, with D possibly TRBD2 on 5 matching bases. Per the germline V gene, CDR1 is SGHTA and CDR2 is FQGTGA. Between the trimmed V and J ends, which lost 5 bases and 5 bases, there was a span of 13 bases. This CDR3 has 13 amino acids. The CDR3, as DNA: TGTGCCAGCAGCACTAACCCCGGGGACGAGCAGTACTTC. Translating it yields CASSTNPGDEQYF.

This chain connects TRBV9 to TRBJ1-2; D is ambiguous. Germline V CDR1 and CDR2: SGDLS, YYNGEE. The CDR3 is made up of 9 amino acids. The V gene lost 10 bases and the J gene lost 7 bases, with 8 bases spanning the gap. The CDR3: CARGSGYTF. For the CDR3, the DNA is TGTGCCCGGGGTTCTGGCTACACCTTC.

The chain is built from TRBV5-1 and TRBJ2-5; 8 nucleotides agree with TRBD2. The J segment lost 2 bases and the V segment lost 4 bases, leaving 7 bases of the junction unmatched. There are 15 residues in the CDR3. CDR1 and CDR2 from the germline V gene are SGHRS and YFSETQ. The CDR3 DNA sequence: TGCGCCAGCAGCCGTGGAACTAGCGGACAAGAGACCCAGTACTTC. Protein sequence: CASSRGTSGQETQYF.

For this clone: One end of the junction fails to match germline, which may point to a read error. The chain is built from TRBV7-2 and TRBJ2-3, with TRBD2 matching 15 bases. The CDR3 is made up of 13 amino acids. The germline V gene encodes CDR1 SGHTA and CDR2 FQGNSA. The DNA for the CDR3 is TGTGCCAGCAGCTTGGGACTAGCGGGGGGACCCCTGTTT. As protein: CASSLGLAGGPLF. The whole variable domain, filled in from reference TRBV7-2 and TRBJ2-3, reads GAGVSQSPSNKVTEKGKDVELRCDPISGHTALYWYRQSLGQGLEFLIYFQGNSAPDKSGLPSDRFSAERTGGSVSTLTIQRTQQEDSAVYLCASSLGLAGGPLFGPGTRLTVL.

This chain uses TRBV7-3 with TRBJ2-3, with TRBD2 matching over 13 bases. CDR1 SGHTA and CDR2 FQGTGA come from the germline V gene. The ends lost 4 bases at V and 4 bases at J; junction bases unmatched: 2. The length of the CDR3 is 15 residues. This chain's CDR3 is CASSSGLAGADTQYF. The CDR3 nucleotides are TGTGCCAGCAGCTCCGGACTAGCGGGAGCAGATACGCAGTATTTT.

The chain recombines TRBV6-6 with TRBJ1-1, with a possible D match to TRBD1 (5 bases). V was pared by 6 bases and J by 4 bases, with 6 bases between. The V gene's germline CDR1 is MNHNY and CDR2 SVGAGI (reference sequence). This CDR3 region has 11 residues. In DNA, the CDR3 is TGTGCCAGCAGGGGGGGCACTGAAGCTTTCTTT. Protein: CASRGGTEAFF.

The CDR3 loop is CASSISPRQASYGYTF. CDR3 in DNA: TGTGCCAGTAGTATATCACCACGACAGGCGTCCTATGGCTACACCTTC. The V gene is TRBV19, the J gene TRBJ1-2; a possible D gene is TRBD1 (6 bases). Germline V lookup: CDR1 LNHDA, CDR2 SQIVND (reference sequence). V gave up 2 bases and J gave up 4 bases, with 17 bases separating them. The CDR3 is 16 amino acids.